Each of the 26 T cell receptor beta chains below was sequenced from the same sample in a study of OX40 agonist ivuxolimab in advanced cancers. Library method: the immunoSEQ multiplex PCR assay. The clones in this table, taken by TCRdb from immuneACCESS, are in-frame only. Not every clone is retained; where verified, under half of the shortfall comes from an unresolved V gene, and the cause of the rest is unknown. This sample lists some 80,000 clones; approximately 83% were detected once. Of the sample, more than 0.6% falls within the top ten clones. Sequences were derived from CD4+ or CD8+ T cells sorted from blood, sampled in a trial of the OX40 agonist ivuxolimab. The receptors here all came from an adult with an advanced solid tumor such as melanoma, head and neck, liver or kidney cancer.

V gene TRBV29-1 combines with J gene TRBJ2-3; unclear D gene. The V and J ends lost 3 bases and 2 bases respectively, with 9 bases between them. Germline loops: CDR1 SQVTM, CDR2 ANQGSEA. The CDR3 extends over 13 amino acids. CDR3 in DNA: TGCAGCGTTGAGGGCAGTTCCACAGATACGCAGTATTTT. This gives the protein CSVEGSSTDTQYF.

The V call is TRBV11-2, the J call TRBJ2-5, with 11 nucleotides matching TRBD2. The germline gives CDR1 SGHAT, CDR2 FQNNGV. After removal of 8 bases from V and 6 bases from J, the junction contained 11 bases not matched to a gene. The CDR3 has 15 residues. CDR3 residues: CASVGASGGSKTQYF. CDR3 nucleotide sequence: TGTGCCAGCGTAGGGGCTAGCGGGGGGTCAAAGACCCAGTACTTC.

This rearrangement joins TRBV29-1 to TRBJ1-2; D unresolved. Germline CDR1 is SQVTM and CDR2 is ANQGSEA. The V gene lost 4 bases and the J gene lost 6 bases, with 18 bases spanning the gap. The CDR3 is 14 amino acids. CDR3 protein: CSVGLLRTLDGYTF. Here the CDR3 DNA reads TGCAGCGTTGGCCTACTAAGGACCCTGGATGGCTACACCTTC.

The chain has TRBV30 and TRBJ2-7; TRBD2 might be the D (5 bases). CDR3 length: 11 residues. Germline CDR1 reads GTSNPN; CDR2 reads SVGIG (reference sequence). Trimming shortened V by 0 bases and J by 10 bases, and 10 bases separated the two germline ends. As DNA, the CDR3 is TGTGCCTGGAGTGTAAGTGCGGGTCAGTACTTC. This encodes CAWSVSAGQYF.

CDR3 nucleotides: TGTGCCAGCAGCTACACAGGACCAACCTCCTACGAGCAGTACTTC. Amino acid sequence: CASSYTGPTSYEQYF. This chain joins TRBV7-2 and TRBJ2-7, with D tentatively TRBD1 (5 bases). Deletions cut 4 bases from V and 0 bases from J, with 13 bases between. Germline CDR1 and CDR2: SGHTA and FQGNSA. This CDR3 spans 15 amino acids.

This chain connects TRBV18 to TRBJ2-5; 12 nucleotides line up with TRBD1. The CDR3 sequence is 15 residues long. With 6 bases clipped from V and 4 bases from J, the junction kept 6 bases outside the gene matches. Germline V lookup: CDR1 KGHSH, CDR2 LQKENI. The CDR3 sequence is CASSPGDRGRETQYF. The CDR3 DNA reads TGTGCCAGCTCGCCCGGGGACAGGGGGCGAGAGACCCAGTACTTC.

The chain employs TRBV11-1 and TRBJ2-1; TRBD2 matches at 7 bases. With V trimmed by 5 bases and J by 7 bases, 11 bases remained unmatched. The V gene's germline CDR1 is SGHAT and CDR2 FQDESV (reference sequence). This CDR3 region has 15 residues. The CDR3 sequence: CASSHLGTSVNEQFF. In DNA, the CDR3 is TGTGCCAGCAGCCACCTCGGTACTAGCGTAAATGAGCAGTTCTTC.

V gene TRBV9 combines with J gene TRBJ2-6; no firm D call. V gave up 4 bases and J gave up 1 base, with 12 bases separating them. Germline V gene sequence: CDR1 SGDLS, CDR2 YYNGEE. The CDR3 is 16 residues long. The CDR3 DNA reads as TGTGCCAGCAGCACAAGAGCCCAGTCTGGGGCCAACGTCCTGACTTTC. Translated: CASSTRAQSGANVLTF.

This chain links TRBV9 with TRBJ2-2, with 12 bases aligning to TRBD2. The CDR3 consists of 14 residues. From germline, CDR1 is SGDLS and CDR2 YYNGEE. V was pared by 5 bases and J by 5 bases, with 1 base of the junction left unmatched. Written as DNA, the CDR3 is TGTGCCAGCAGAGGACTAGCGGGGACCGGGGAGCTGTTTTTT. The encoded protein is CASRGLAGTGELFF.

This chain connects TRBV19 to TRBJ2-2, with TRBD1 matching 9 bases. V was pared by 5 bases and J by 4 bases, with 5 bases of the junction left unmatched. Germline CDR1 reads LNHDA; CDR2 reads SQIVND (reference sequence). CDR3 length: 15 amino acids. In DNA, the CDR3 is TGTGCCAGTAGTCCGACAGGGGGTCCCACCGGGGAGCTGTTTTTT. This codes for CASSPTGGPTGELFF.

The chain joins TRBV11-2 to TRBJ2-7, with TRBD1 as a possible D gene (6 bases). The CDR3 is made up of 18 amino acids. Germline V gene data show CDR1 as SGHAT and CDR2 as FQNNGV. V was pared by 5 bases and J by 6 bases, with 29 bases between. CDR3: CASSAQGQGRLRLSEQYF. In DNA form, the CDR3 reads TGTGCCAGCAGCGCTCAGGGGCAGGGTAGGCTTCGTCTCAGCGAGCAGTACTTC.

This clone appeared a few times. The V and J genes are TRBV27 and TRBJ1-5; 10 nucleotides match TRBD1. The V and J ends lost 5 bases and 7 bases, in that order; junction bases with no gene match: 5. The CDR3 runs 14 residues. The germline V gene encodes CDR1 MNHEY and CDR2 SMNVEV (reference sequence). The CDR3 nucleotides read TGTGCCAGCAGTCCCAGGACAGGGGGGCAGCCCCAGCATTTT. Amino acid sequence: CASSPRTGGQPQHF.

The V and J genes are TRBV7-8 and TRBJ1-1; D is possibly TRBD1 (5 bases). Germline V gives CDR1 SGHVS, CDR2 FQNEAQ. The V gene lost 7 bases and the J gene lost 0 bases, with 18 bases spanning the gap. The CDR3 is 16 amino acids. The CDR3 nucleotides read TGTGCCAGCATCGTAGACGGGCAGGGCATGAACACTGAAGCTTTCTTT. Translation: CASIVDGQGMNTEAFF.

The rearrangement links TRBV5-5 to TRBJ2-7; TRBD2 matches 12 bases. The CDR3 contains 16 residues. Germline V gene data show CDR1 as SGHKS and CDR2 as YYEKEE (reference sequence). Unmatched junction bases numbered 11, after V lost 6 bases and J lost 4 bases. CDR3 sequence (DNA): TGTGCCAGCAACCGAGGGCTAGCGGGGGGGCCGTACGAGCAGTACTTC. It codes for CASNRGLAGGPYEQYF.

This clone has just one count. This chain uses TRBV7-9 with TRBJ2-1; TRBD2 agrees at 13 bases. The CDR3 length is 17 residues. Trimming took 5 bases from V and 2 from J; bases not matched to a gene: 6. The germline V gene has CDR1 SEHNR and CDR2 FQNEAQ (reference sequence). The CDR3 here is CASSTSGLAGAYNEQFF. The CDR3, as DNA: TGTGCCAGCAGCACCTCAGGACTAGCGGGAGCCTACAATGAGCAGTTCTTC.

The V call is TRBV2, the J call TRBJ2-2; no definite D call. This CDR3 contains 14 residues. Looked up from germline, CDR1 is SNHLY and CDR2 is FYNNEI. Trimming left V 8 bases short and J 3 bases short, with 13 bases between. CDR3: CASLFSGHTGELFF. The DNA of the CDR3 is TGTGCCAGCTTATTCTCCGGACACACCGGGGAGCTGTTTTTT.

The V gene is TRBV2, the J gene TRBJ1-2, with D possibly matching TRBD1 (6 bases). Germline CDR1 is SNHLY and CDR2 is FYNNEI. The CDR3 has 15 amino acids. Between the trimmed V and J ends, which lost 6 bases and 0 bases, there was a span of 14 bases. The DNA for the CDR3 is TGTGCCAGCAGGGCCGGCAGGGGCGCTAACTATGGCTACACCTTC. Translation: CASRAGRGANYGYTF.

The chain couples TRBV9 to TRBJ2-5; possibly TRBD1 or TRBD2 for D (6 bases each). Trimming took 1 base from V and 5 from J, leaving 9 bases between them. The CDR3 length is 13 residues. Germline-derived CDR1 and CDR2 are SGDLS and YYNGEE. CDR3 sequence (DNA): TGTGCCAGCAGCGTATCCGGGGGCGAGACCCAGTACTTC. This codes for CASSVSGGETQYF.

The chain carries TRBV12-5 and TRBJ1-2, with unresolved D. CDR3 length: 12 residues. Germline-derived CDR1 and CDR2 are LGHNT and FRNRAP. With 1 base removed from V and 11 bases from J, the gap between germline ends came to 11 bases. The CDR3 loop reads CASGLAPAAYTF. The CDR3 nucleotides are TGTGCTAGTGGTTTGGCCCCCGCGGCTTACACCTTC.

This clone has just a few counts. The genes are TRBV19 and TRBJ1-6; D gene unclear. Trimming removed 3 bases at V and 2 bases at J, with 5 bases between. From germline, CDR1 is LNHDA and CDR2 SQIVND (reference sequence). The CDR3 runs 14 residues. The CDR3 region has the DNA TGTGCCAGTAGTATCTCCCCCTATAATTCACCCCTCCACTTT. Encoded protein: CASSISPYNSPLHF.

The rearrangement uses TRBV19 and TRBJ1-1; maybe TRBD1 (5 bases). The CDR3 consists of 13 residues. V dropped 7 bases and J dropped 5 bases, with 14 bases sitting between them. The germline V gene encodes CDR1 LNHDA and CDR2 SQIVND (reference sequence). The CDR3, as DNA: TGTGCCAGTACGGGACCCTACGGGACTGAAGCTTTCTTT. It yields the protein CASTGPYGTEAFF.

This clone was observed a handful of times. CDR3 loop: CASSLGTLGIAGELFF. The DNA of the CDR3 is TGTGCCAGCAGCTTAGGGACATTAGGGATCGCCGGGGAGCTGTTTTTT. The chain has TRBV7-8 and TRBJ2-2; D might be TRBD1 (5 bases). V lost 1 base and J 6 bases, leaving 15 bases between the germline ends. Germline CDR1 and CDR2: SGHVS and FQNEAQ. This CDR3 region has 16 residues.

The genes are TRBV6-6 and TRBJ1-1; 7 bases line up with TRBD1. CDR3 length equals 15 residues. Germline CDR1 is MNHNY and CDR2 is SVGAGI (reference sequence). Trimming took 4 bases from V and 0 from J; bases not matched to a gene: 5. CDR3 DNA sequence: TGTGCCAGCAGTTCTGGACAGGAACTGAACACTGAAGCTTTCTTT. This codes for CASSSGQELNTEAFF.

The chain combines TRBV6-5 with TRBJ1-4; D is undetermined. Germline V gene lookup returns CDR1 MNHEY and CDR2 SVGAGI. The CDR3 sequence is 10 residues long. The germline V and J ends were trimmed by 6 bases and 13 bases, with 9 bases remaining between them. The CDR3 nucleotides read TGTGCCAGCAGCCAAATAGGACTGTTTTTT. It yields the protein CASSQIGLFF.

This clone came up a few times. The chain combines TRBV7-2 with TRBJ1-1, with D perhaps matching TRBD1 (5 bases). V was pared by 1 base and J by 5 bases, with 11 bases between. There are 14 residues in the CDR3. The germline V gene encodes CDR1 SGHTA and CDR2 FQGNSA. The CDR3 protein is CASSLGPGETEAFF. For the CDR3, the DNA is TGTGCCAGCAGCTTAGGTCCGGGGGAAACTGAAGCTTTCTTT.

The rearrangement joins TRBV6-5 to TRBJ1-2, with no clear D. Trimming stripped 0 bases from V and 5 bases from J, with 7 bases between. CDR1 and CDR2 from the germline V gene are MNHEY and SVGAGI. CDR3 length equals 13 residues. CDR3 sequence reads: CASSYSGSYGYTF. The CDR3 nucleotides are TGTGCCAGCAGTTACTCCGGCAGTTATGGCTACACCTTC.